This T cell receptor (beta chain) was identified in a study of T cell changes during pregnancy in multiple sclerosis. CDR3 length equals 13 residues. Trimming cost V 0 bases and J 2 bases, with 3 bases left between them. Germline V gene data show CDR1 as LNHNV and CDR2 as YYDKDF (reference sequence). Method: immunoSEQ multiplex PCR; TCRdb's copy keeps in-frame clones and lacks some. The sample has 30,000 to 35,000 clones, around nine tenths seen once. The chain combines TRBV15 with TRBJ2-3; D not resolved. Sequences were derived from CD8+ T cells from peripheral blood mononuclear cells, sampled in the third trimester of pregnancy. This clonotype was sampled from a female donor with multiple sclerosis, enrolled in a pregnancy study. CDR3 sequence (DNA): TGTGCCACCAGCAGAGAATACACAGATACGCAGTATTTT. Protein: CATSREYTDTQYF.